One and the same sample provided the 18 T cell receptor beta chains below, sequenced in a study of blood T cell repertoires in COVID-19. TCRdb's copy holds only in-frame clones and misses some; the assay was immunoSEQ multiplex PCR. The sample comprises about 270,000 clones, around 85% of which are singletons, and roughly 1.6% rests with the top ten. Sequencing was carried out using peripheral blood. These receptors originate from a human donor with COVID-19, enrolled during active disease. The donor label of this sample is uncertain.

The V gene is TRBV30, the J gene TRBJ2-1, with TRBD2 matching 14 bases. Germline V lookup: CDR1 GTSNPN, CDR2 SVGIG (reference sequence). The CDR3 totals 14 residues. V trimming: 8 bases; J trimming: 9 bases; junction bases outside the gene matches: 9. CDR3 DNA sequence: TGTGCCGGAACCGGGACTAGCGGGAGTGGTGAGCAGTTCTTC. The encoded protein is CAGTGTSGSGEQFF.

The J gene is TRBJ2-5, the V gene TRBV30, with 7 bases fitting TRBD2. Germline CDR1 reads GTSNPN; CDR2 reads SVGIG (reference sequence). The CDR3 consists of 13 residues. Losses at the gene ends were 7 bases for V and 2 bases for J; bases not matched to a gene: 7. Here the CDR3 DNA reads TGTGCCTCCGCGACAGCGGGGCAAGAGACCCAGTACTTC. Protein sequence: CASATAGQETQYF.

Concerning this clone: One end of the junction is discordant with germline, which a read error may explain. In DNA form, the CDR3 reads TGTGCTAGCAGCTCCAGTGCCTTTGTAATGGCAGAGACCCAGTACTTC. It translates to CASSSSAFVMAETQYF. This sequence joins TRBV7-7 and TRBJ2-5; D is ambiguous. The CDR3 spans 16 residues. The germline V gene encodes CDR1 SSHAT and CDR2 FNYEAQ (reference sequence).

V is TRBV29-1 and J is TRBJ2-5; 9 nucleotides agree with TRBD2. The germline gives CDR1 SQVTM, CDR2 ANQGSEA. CDR3 size: 14 residues. The junction had 10 bases not matched to a gene; V was cut back by 4 bases and J by 7 bases. The CDR3 region is CSVALAGESGTQYF. The CDR3 coding sequence is TGCAGCGTTGCCTTAGCGGGAGAATCCGGGACCCAGTACTTC. The variable domain in full, completed from reference TRBV29-1 and TRBJ2-5, reads SAVISQKPSRDICQRGTSLTIQCQVDSQVTMMFWYRQQPGQSLTLIATANQGSEATYESGFVIDKFPISRPNLTFSTLTVSNMSPEDSSIYLCSVALAGESGTQYFGPGTRLLVL.

The chain combines TRBV28 with TRBJ1-1; D is perhaps TRBD1 (5 bases). V was cut by 6 bases and J by 10 bases, with 27 bases left in between. CDR1 and CDR2 (germline): MDHEN, SYDVKM. This CDR3 is built from 16 residues. CDR3 region: CASSLFRGWGRGTAFF. CDR3 nucleotide sequence: TGTGCCAGCAGCCTCTTTCGGGGGTGGGGACGGGGGACAGCTTTCTTT.

The rearrangement joins TRBV6-5 to TRBJ2-5; TRBD2 might be the D (6 bases). The V and J ends lost 8 bases and 5 bases respectively, with 21 bases between them. The CDR3 is made up of 15 amino acids. Germline V gene data show CDR1 as MNHEY and CDR2 as SVGAGI. The CDR3 region has the DNA TGTGCCAGCCTTGACGGGGGACGGGGCTGGGAGACCCAGTACTTC. Translation gives CASLDGGRGWETQYF.

Details on this clone: Relative to the germline gene, one junction end is altered; a read error may explain this. The chain joins TRBV5-4 to TRBJ2-2, with D possibly TRBD2 on 6 matching bases. This CDR3 spans 16 amino acids. The germline gives CDR1 SGHNT, CDR2 YYREEE (reference sequence). CDR3 sequence: CASSSNRLANTGELFF. CDR3 DNA: TGTGCCAGCAGCTCTAACAGGCTAGCGAATACCGGGGAGCTGTTTTTT.

Note on this clone: The sample holds other DNA sequences that translate to the same CDR3. The chain employs TRBV20-1 and TRBJ1-3; D gene unclear. Germline V gives CDR1 DFQATT, CDR2 SNEGSKA (reference sequence). The CDR3 sequence is 13 residues long. V lost 3 bases and J lost 0, with 6 bases in between. The CDR3 DNA reads TGCAGTGCTAGTCCAGGCTCTGGAAACACCATATATTTT. Protein product: CSASPGSGNTIYF.

The chain employs TRBV18 and TRBJ2-1, with TRBD2 matching 8 bases. The germline gives CDR1 KGHSH, CDR2 LQKENI. V lost 0 bases and J lost 9; bases outside the gene matches: 13. This CDR3 has 17 amino acids. The CDR3 reads CASSPPVRAGGLGEQFF. CDR3 coding DNA: TGTGCCAGCTCACCACCAGTCCGGGCGGGAGGATTGGGTGAGCAGTTCTTC.

This chain joins TRBV6-5 and TRBJ1-5, with 7 positions matching TRBD1. V dropped 4 bases and J dropped 4; count of bases not matched to a gene: 10. The CDR3 sequence is 16 residues long. CDR1 and CDR2 from the germline V gene are MNHEY and SVGAGI. The CDR3 bases are TGTGCCAGCAGTTCAGGGGGACGGGGGGGAAATCAGCCCCAGCATTTT. This sequence encodes CASSSGGRGGNQPQHF.

The chain recombines TRBV19 with TRBJ1-1; D possibly corresponds to TRBD1 (6 bases). From germline, CDR1 is LNHDA and CDR2 SQIVND (reference sequence). This CDR3 is built from 15 residues. V was shortened by 3 bases and J by 1 base, with 12 bases between the two germline ends. DNA of the CDR3: TGTGCCAGTAGTATGCAGGGGTTACCGAACACTGAAGCTTTCTTT. This codes for CASSMQGLPNTEAFF. Using reference TRBV19 and TRBJ1-1 for the parts outside the CDR3, the full variable domain is DGGITQSPKYLFRKEGQNVTLSCEQNLNHDAMYWYRQDPGQGLRLIYYSQIVNDFQKGDIAEGYSVSREKKESFPLTVTSAQKNPTAFYLCASSMQGLPNTEAFFGQGTRLTVV.

This chain joins TRBV6-2 or TRBV6-3 and TRBJ2-6; the D gene is possibly TRBD1 (5 bases). The CDR3 loop spans 16 amino acids. Germline V CDR1 and CDR2: MNHEY, SVGEGT. V lost 0 bases, J lost 0 bases, and 6 bases lay in between. CDR3 DNA sequence: TGTGCCAGCAGTTACTCGGGGCACTCTGGGGCCAACGTCCTGACTTTC. It codes for CASSYSGHSGANVLTF.

CDR3 sequence reads: CASSVDRAKNIQYF. CDR3 nucleotide sequence: TGTGCCAGCTCAGTAGACAGAGCCAAAAACATTCAGTACTTC. The chain links TRBV18 to TRBJ2-4, with D possibly being TRBD1 (5 bases). This CDR3 spans 14 amino acids. Germline CDR1 KGHSH, CDR2 LQKENI. Trimming shortened V by 5 bases and J by 0 bases, and 8 bases separated the two germline ends.

V and J are TRBV3-1 (or the pseudogene TRBV3-2) and TRBJ2-3, with 9 bases lining up with TRBD2. Trimming at V came to 4 bases and at J to 5 bases, leaving 13 bases not matched to a gene. Looked up from germline, CDR1 is LGHDT and CDR2 is YNNKEL (reference sequence). The CDR3 runs 17 residues. CDR3 sequence: CASSPLTSGSVGDTQYF. The CDR3 bases are TGTGCCAGCAGCCCCCTGACTAGCGGCTCAGTTGGAGATACGCAGTATTTT.

The chain joins TRBV2 to TRBJ2-1; 12 bases match TRBD2. This CDR3 contains 15 residues. Germline V gives CDR1 SNHLY, CDR2 FYNNEI. The J segment lost 4 bases and the V segment lost 4 bases, leaving 2 bases of the junction unmatched. The CDR3 region has the DNA TGTGCCAGCAGTGGTCTAGCGGGAGGGTACAATGAGCAGTTCTTC. Amino acids: CASSGLAGGYNEQFF.

This chain connects TRBV5-4 to TRBJ1-1; 8 bases agree with TRBD1. J gave up 4 bases and V 4 bases, and 9 bases lay outside the gene matches. This CDR3 region has 15 residues. Germline CDR1 reads SGHNT; CDR2 reads YYREEE (reference sequence). In DNA form, the CDR3 reads TGTGCCAGCAGCCGGGGACAGGTTCCCGTCACTGAAGCTTTCTTT. This translates into CASSRGQVPVTEAFF.

The rearrangement joins TRBV7-8 to TRBJ2-3; 8 bases are shared with TRBD1. Germline V lookup: CDR1 SGHVS, CDR2 FQNEAQ. There are 16 residues in the CDR3. The V gene end was trimmed by 1 base and the J gene end by 2 bases; junction bases not matched to a gene: 5. This CDR3 reads CASSLVAGGHTDTQYF. In DNA, the CDR3 is TGTGCCAGCAGCTTAGTGGCAGGGGGCCACACAGATACGCAGTATTTT.

The rearrangement joins TRBV19 to TRBJ2-7; the match to TRBD1 covers 8 bases. This CDR3 has 13 amino acids. The V gene's germline CDR1 is LNHDA and CDR2 SQIVND (reference sequence). J gave up 6 bases and V 9 bases, and 10 bases lay outside the gene matches. CDR3 sequence (DNA): TGTGCCAGCTCTATTACAGGGGGTGGCGAGCAGTACTTC. The encoded protein is CASSITGGGEQYF.